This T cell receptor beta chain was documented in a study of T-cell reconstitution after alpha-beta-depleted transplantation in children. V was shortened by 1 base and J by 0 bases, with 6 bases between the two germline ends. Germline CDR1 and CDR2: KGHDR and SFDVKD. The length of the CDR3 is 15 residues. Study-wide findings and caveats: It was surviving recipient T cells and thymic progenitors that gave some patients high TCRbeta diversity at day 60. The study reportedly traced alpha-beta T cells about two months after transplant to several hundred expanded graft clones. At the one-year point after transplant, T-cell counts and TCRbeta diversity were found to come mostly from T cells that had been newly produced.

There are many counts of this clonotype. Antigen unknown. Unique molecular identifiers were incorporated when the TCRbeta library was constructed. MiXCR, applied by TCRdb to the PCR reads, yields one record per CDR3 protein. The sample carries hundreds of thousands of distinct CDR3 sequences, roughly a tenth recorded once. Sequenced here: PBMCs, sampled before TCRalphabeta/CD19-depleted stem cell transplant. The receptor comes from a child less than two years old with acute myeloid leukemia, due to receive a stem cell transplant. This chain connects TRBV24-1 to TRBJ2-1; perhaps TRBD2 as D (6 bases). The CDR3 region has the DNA TGTGCCACCAGTGATTTAGCGGGCTCCTACAATGAGCAGTTCTTC. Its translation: CATSDLAGSYNEQFF.